This T cell receptor beta chain comes out of a study of shared clonotypes between healthy human individuals. Study as a whole: Every donor yielded three CD4 naive, three CD4 memory, two CD8 naive and one CD8 memory plate.

There are 17 residues in the CDR3. Germline V gene sequence: CDR1 SEHNR, CDR2 FQNEAQ (reference sequence). Trimming left V 1 base short and J 3 bases short, with 18 bases between. Clones were read by immunoSEQ multiplex PCR, and TCRdb kept only the in-frame ones, dropping some. The repertoire consists of more than 2 million clones, with about 94% occurring once and the leading ten covering over 1.5%. Broader study findings: Only a few donors were included, so the genetic and exposure-history diversity represented was limited. Non-shared clonotypes had lower generation probabilities than those shared by all four donors.

The naive CD8 fraction comprised CD45RO-negative cells positively selected for CCR7 and excluded terminally differentiated effector memory CD45RA+ cells. Points on this clone: The antigen remains unidentified.

The specimen was naive CD8+ T cells from PBMCs. This TCR came from a man younger than 30 in good health. Some clones in this sample may be carry-over from other donors' samples. This chain joins TRBV7-9 and TRBJ2-5; tentative D call: TRBD1 (7 bases). CDR3 region: CASSLDRQGGEKETQYF. CDR3 in DNA: TGTGCCAGCAGCTTAGACAGACAGGGAGGCGAAAAAGAGACCCAGTACTTC.